This TCR beta chain was captured by sequencing in a study of PD-1 blockade in classical Hodgkin lymphoma (dated by TCRdb to the early 2020s). Regarding the study in general: Nivolumab dosing was 3 mg/kg intravenously every 2 weeks, continuing until either disease progression or unacceptable toxicity. The study used CyTOF and TCR beta sequencing to define a peripheral blood immune signature of response to PD-1 blockade in classical Hodgkin lymphoma.

From the cysteine through the phenylalanine, the CDR3 covers 13 amino acids. The read is trimmed to its CDR3 DNA, 39 bases read in frame from base 1. V loses 3 bases, J loses 8 bases, and the germline ends lie 13 bases apart. Sequences ENHRY (CDR1) and SYGVKD (CDR2) are obtained from the germline V gene. Overall study outcomes, separate from this receptor: Diversity was lower in patients who began nivolumab less than 1 year after ASCT, so these patients were left out of later analyses to avoid confounding by immune reconstitution. Newly diagnosed patients were reported to have lower baseline TCR diversity than healthy donors, and relapsed/refractory patients were reported to have lower baseline TCR diversity still. Baseline diversity similar to that of newly diagnosed patients was observed in trial patients achieving complete response, whereas significantly lower diversity was observed in partial responders and progressors. The study was limited to a single clinical trial cohort, and causes of repertoire differences, possibly disease activity or prior therapy, remained undefined. CD4+ but not CD8+ TCR diversity rose significantly by C4D1 (p=0.0027 vs p=0.16), most apparent in complete responders (p=0.02).

The time point label, read with the paper, signifies: cycle 2 day 1 (C2D1) of nivolumab. Every trial patient had relapsed after autologous stem cell transplantation, and cohorts A, B and C differed in prior brentuximab vedotin exposure. The trial cohort was composed of roughly 60 patients with relapsed/refractory classical Hodgkin lymphoma, for whom complete response, partial response or progressive disease was recorded as best overall response. In the multi-cohort phase II CheckMate 205 trial, trial patients received single-agent nivolumab. An independent review committee assessed best overall response by applying the 2007 International Working Group response criteria. PBMCs from the trial were collected at three points: immediately before nivolumab initiation (C1D1), and during therapy at cycle 2 day 1 and cycle 4 day 1. Peripheral blood was collected in 8 mL Vacutainer Cell Preparation Tubes, from which PBMCs were isolated by centrifugation and then cryopreserved.

With respect to this clone: The antigen this receptor binds is unknown. Base qualities are not at hand, and no much larger clone is one base apart.

Genomic DNA was isolated using the Qiagen DNeasy kit from unsorted PBMCs as well as from negatively selected CD4+ and CD8+ fractions. Amplification of TCR beta CDR3 regions was done by immunoSEQ multiplex PCR with primers that anneal to V and J segments. A synthetic immune receptor repertoire was used to minimize amplification bias, and remaining bias was computationally removed after sequencing. For the original study's pipeline: Custom Python scripts were used to quantify repertoire diversity as the Shannon entropy index. Unsorted, CD4+ and CD8+ repertoires were analyzed separately, except in combined analyses where CD4+ and CD8+ sequences were merged in silico. A clone counted as expanded when the clone's frequency after treatment rose at least 2-fold relative to C1D1, and clones undetected at baseline were given a pseudocount of 0.5. Clones with 0 or 1 copy at C1D1 were classified as singleton clones, and clones with 2 or more copies were classified as non-singleton clones. By matching protein sequences in sorted samples from the same patient, clones expanded in unsorted samples were annotated as CD4+, CD8+ or unknown. Wilcoxon tests on paired samples were used to test diversity changes from C1D1 to C4D1. As stored in TCRdb, this immuneACCESS dataset retains in-frame rearrangements with V and J assigned. A fraction of the clones does not appear; measured against another copy, unresolved V genes explain less than half of the discrepancy, and the remainder lacks a known reason. V and J calls and clone size are given by that table; D and trimming were obtained from the DNA. For this sample there are approximately 150,000 clones; about 81% appear just once. Of the sample, roughly 8.4% is held by the ten largest clones.

The TCR was taken from a human donor with classical Hodgkin lymphoma. The sequence is built from TRBV10-3 and TRBJ1-1; the D gene cannot be named for sure. Sample: peripheral blood mononuclear cells (PBMCs), taken before the second cycle of nivolumab. For the CDR3, the sequence is CAISDFTWVEAFF. The nucleotide sequence is given as TGTGCCATCAGTGACTTTACCTGGGTGGAAGCTTTCTTT.